Listed below are T cell receptor beta chains from one sample, sequenced in a study of OX40 agonist ivuxolimab in advanced cancers. Sequencing was performed with immunoSEQ multiplex PCR; in TCRdb, only in-frame clones are kept and a portion is missing. The sample shows 100,000 or so clones, about 84% of them seen only once. The sequencing here drew on CD4+ or CD8+ T cells sorted from blood, taken in a trial of the OX40 agonist ivuxolimab. The receptors were sampled from an adult with an advanced solid tumor such as melanoma, head and neck, liver or kidney cancer. Each CDR3 is given with its conserved first and last residue. A D gene is named only where the DNA matches it firmly.

>NA|TRBV7-2|TRBJ2-7
CASSATPGGRREQYF
TGTGCCAGCAGCGCTACCCCCGGGGGGCGGAGGGAGCAGTACTTC
>NA|TRBV19|TRBJ2-7
CASSMDRRGGDEQYF
TGTGCCAGTAGTATGGACAGGCGGGGTGGGGACGAGCAGTACTTC
>TRBD1|TRBV30|TRBJ1-1
CAWSAGGTEAFF
TGTGCCTGGAGTGCAGGGGGGACTGAAGCTTTCTTT
>TRBD2|TRBV2|TRBJ2-7
CASSSGRVSEQYF
TGTGCCAGCAGTAGTGGGAGGGTAAGCGAGCAGTACTTC
>TRBD2|TRBV19|TRBJ2-1
CASSPGGRAHNEQFF
TGTGCCAGTAGTCCAGGCGGGAGGGCCCACAATGAGCAGTTCTTC
>NA|TRBV10-2|TRBJ1-1
CASKVGDTEAFF
TGCGCCAGCAAGGTCGGAGACACTGAAGCTTTCTTT
>TRBD1|TRBV19|TRBJ2-2
CASTRDRGWGGELFF
TGTGCCAGTACTCGGGACAGGGGGTGGGGCGGGGAGCTGTTTTTT
>NA|TRBV10-1|TRBJ1-1
CASSESGATEAFF
TGCGCCAGCAGTGAGTCTGGGGCCACTGAAGCTTTCTTT
>NA|TRBV5-1|TRBJ1-1
CASSLAGKSNTEAFF
TGCGCCAGCAGCTTGGCCGGAAAGTCAAACACTGAAGCTTTCTTT
>NA|TRBV11-1|TRBJ2-5
CASSFEPQGTQYF
TGTGCCAGCAGCTTTGAACCTCAGGGGACCCAGTACTTC
>NA|TRBV7-8|TRBJ1-2
CASSPGGGYGYTF
TGTGCCAGCAGCCCCGGGGGGGGATATGGCTACACCTTC
>NA|TRBV2|TRBJ1-4
CASSPRPDRGEKLFF
TGTGCCAGCAGCCCCAGACCCGACCGGGGGGAAAAACTGTTTTTT
>TRBD1|TRBV18|TRBJ1-5
CASSPRQGHEPQHF
TGTGCCAGCTCACCGAGACAGGGGCATGAGCCCCAGCATTTT
>NA|TRBV4-1|TRBJ2-6
CASSQDRGGANVLTF
TGCGCCAGCAGCCAAGACAGGGGTGGGGCCAACGTCCTGACTTTC
>TRBD2|TRBV4-2|TRBJ2-3
CASSRTSGVTTDTQYF
TGTGCCAGCAGCCGGACTAGCGGGGTTACAACAGATACGCAGTATTTT
>TRBD1|TRBV5-6|TRBJ2-2
CASSLTGGPGELFF
TGTGCCAGCAGCTTGACAGGGGGCCCCGGGGAGCTGTTTTTT